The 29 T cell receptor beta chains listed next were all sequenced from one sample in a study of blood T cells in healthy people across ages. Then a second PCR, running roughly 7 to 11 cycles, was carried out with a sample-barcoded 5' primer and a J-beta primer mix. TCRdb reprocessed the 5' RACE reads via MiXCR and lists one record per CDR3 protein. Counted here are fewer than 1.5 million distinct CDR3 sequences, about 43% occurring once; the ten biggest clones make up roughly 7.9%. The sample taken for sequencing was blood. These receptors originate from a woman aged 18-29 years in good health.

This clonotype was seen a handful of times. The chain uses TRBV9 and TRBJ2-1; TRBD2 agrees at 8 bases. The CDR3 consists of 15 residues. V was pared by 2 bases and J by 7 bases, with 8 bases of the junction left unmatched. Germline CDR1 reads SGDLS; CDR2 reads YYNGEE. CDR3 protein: CASSVKGLDQNEQFF. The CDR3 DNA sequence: TGTGCCAGCAGCGTCAAGGGACTAGACCAAAATGAGCAGTTCTTC.

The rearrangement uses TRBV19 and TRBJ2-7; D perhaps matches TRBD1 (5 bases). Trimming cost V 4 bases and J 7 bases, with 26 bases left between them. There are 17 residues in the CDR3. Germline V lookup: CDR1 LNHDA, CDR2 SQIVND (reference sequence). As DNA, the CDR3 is TGTGCCAGTAGTAGGCTTAAGGGAAAGGGGTCCTACAATGAGCAGTACTTC. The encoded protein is CASSRLKGKGSYNEQYF. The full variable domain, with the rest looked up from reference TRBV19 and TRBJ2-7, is DGGITQSPKYLFRKEGQNVTLSCEQNLNHDAMYWYRQDPGQGLRLIYYSQIVNDFQKGDIAEGYSVSREKKESFPLTVTSAQKNPTAFYLCASSRLKGKGSYNEQYFGPGTRLTVT.

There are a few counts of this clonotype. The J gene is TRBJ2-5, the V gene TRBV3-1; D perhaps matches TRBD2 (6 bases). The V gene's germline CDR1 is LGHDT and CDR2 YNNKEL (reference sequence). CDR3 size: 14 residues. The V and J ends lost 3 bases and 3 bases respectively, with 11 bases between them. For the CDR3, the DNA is TGTGCCAGCAGCCATCGGGGACTGGAAGAGACCCAGTACTTC. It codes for CASSHRGLEETQYF.

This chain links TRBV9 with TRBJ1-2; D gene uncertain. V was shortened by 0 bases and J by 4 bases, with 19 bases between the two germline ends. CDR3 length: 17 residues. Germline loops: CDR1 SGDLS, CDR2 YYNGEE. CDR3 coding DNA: TGTGCCAGCAGCGTAGATGGAGGTTTGTACAGCGTCTATGGCTACACCTTC. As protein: CASSVDGGLYSVYGYTF. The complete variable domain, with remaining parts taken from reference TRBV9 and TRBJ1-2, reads DSGVTQTPKHLITATGQRVTLRCSPRSGDLSVYWYQQSLDQGLQFLIQYYNGEERAKGNILERFSAQQFPDLHSELNLSSLELGDSALYFCASSVDGGLYSVYGYTFGSGTRLTVV.

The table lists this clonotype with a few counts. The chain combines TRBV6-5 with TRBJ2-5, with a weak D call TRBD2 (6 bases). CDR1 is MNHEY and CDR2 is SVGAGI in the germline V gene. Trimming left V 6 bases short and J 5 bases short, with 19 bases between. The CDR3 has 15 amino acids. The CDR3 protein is CASRAGTYLGETQYF. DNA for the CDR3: TGTGCCAGCAGGGCCGGGACTTACCTAGGCGAGACCCAGTACTTC.

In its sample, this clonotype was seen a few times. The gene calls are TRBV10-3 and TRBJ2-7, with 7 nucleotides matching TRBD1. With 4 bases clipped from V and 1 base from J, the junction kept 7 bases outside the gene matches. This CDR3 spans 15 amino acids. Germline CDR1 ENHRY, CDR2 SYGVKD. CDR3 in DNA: TGTGCCATCAGTGCAAAAGGACAGGTATCCTACGAGCAGTACTTC. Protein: CAISAKGQVSYEQYF.

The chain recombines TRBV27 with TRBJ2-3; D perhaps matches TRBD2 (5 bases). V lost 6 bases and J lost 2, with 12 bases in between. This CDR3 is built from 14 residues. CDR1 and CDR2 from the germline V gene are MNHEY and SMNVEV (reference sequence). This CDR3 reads CASSLSGYTDTQYF. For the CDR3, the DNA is TGTGCCAGCAGCCTCAGCGGCTACACAGATACGCAGTATTTT.

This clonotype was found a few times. CDR3 protein: CASSLAGVPTDTQYF. Written as DNA, the CDR3 is TGTGCCAGCAGTTTGGCGGGGGTCCCCACAGATACGCAGTATTTT. V gene TRBV27 combines with J gene TRBJ2-3, with 7 bases identical to TRBD2. In germline, CDR1 is MNHEY, CDR2 SMNVEV (reference sequence). V lost 3 bases to trimming and J lost 2 bases; unmatched junction nucleotides: 5. This CDR3 has 15 amino acids.

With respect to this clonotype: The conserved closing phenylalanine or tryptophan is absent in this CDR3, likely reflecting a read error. This CDR3 is CASSPQGALTNEKLFV. CDR3 coding DNA: TGTGCCAGCAGCCCCCAGGGGGCGCTGACTAATGAAAAACTGTTTGTT. The rearrangement uses TRBV12-3 or TRBV12-4 and TRBJ1-4; 8 nucleotides line up with TRBD1. V lost 6 bases, J lost 2 bases, and 8 bases stayed unmatched. The CDR3 has 16 residues.

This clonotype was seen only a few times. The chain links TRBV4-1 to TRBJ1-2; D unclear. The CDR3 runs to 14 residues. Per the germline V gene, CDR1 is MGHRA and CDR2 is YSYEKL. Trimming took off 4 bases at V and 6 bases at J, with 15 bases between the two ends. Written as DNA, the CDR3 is TGCGCCAGCAGCCGGGCTTTGGGCGGCAATGGCTACACCTTC. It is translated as CASSRALGGNGYTF.

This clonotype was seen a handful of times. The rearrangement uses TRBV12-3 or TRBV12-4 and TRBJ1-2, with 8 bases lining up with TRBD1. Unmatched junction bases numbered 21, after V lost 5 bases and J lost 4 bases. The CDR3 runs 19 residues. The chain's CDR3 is CASSPAPGTGKLGGYGYTF. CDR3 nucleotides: TGTGCCAGCAGTCCCGCCCCCGGGACAGGCAAACTTGGGGGCTATGGCTACACCTTC.

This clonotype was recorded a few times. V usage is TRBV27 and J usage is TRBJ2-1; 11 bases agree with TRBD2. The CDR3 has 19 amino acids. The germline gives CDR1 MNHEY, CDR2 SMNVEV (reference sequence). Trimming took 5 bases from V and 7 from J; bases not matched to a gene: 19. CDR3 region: CASSPTTLAGGSPGNEQFF. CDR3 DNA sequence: TGTGCCAGCAGTCCGACGACCCTAGCGGGGGGCTCCCCGGGGAATGAGCAGTTCTTC.

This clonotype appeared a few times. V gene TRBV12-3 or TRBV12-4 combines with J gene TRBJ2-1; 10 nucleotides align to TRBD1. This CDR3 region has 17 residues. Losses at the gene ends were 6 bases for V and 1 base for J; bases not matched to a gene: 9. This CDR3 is CASRKGQGRGSYNEQFF. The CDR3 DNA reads TGTGCCAGCAGGAAGGGACAGGGGAGAGGGTCCTACAATGAGCAGTTCTTC.

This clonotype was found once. The CDR3 sequence is CASSLGTGAGKNIQYF. CDR3 in DNA: TGTGCCAGCAGCTTAGGCACCGGGGCGGGCAAAAACATTCAGTACTTC. V and J are TRBV7-3 and TRBJ2-4, with D tentatively TRBD1 or TRBD2 (5 bases each). This CDR3 has 16 amino acids. The ends were cut back, 2 bases at V and 3 bases at J, with 14 bases in the middle. CDR1 and CDR2 (germline): SGHTA, FQGTGA.

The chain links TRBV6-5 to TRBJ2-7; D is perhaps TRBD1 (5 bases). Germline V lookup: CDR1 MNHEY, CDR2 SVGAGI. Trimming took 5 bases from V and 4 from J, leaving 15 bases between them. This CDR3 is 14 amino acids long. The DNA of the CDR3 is TGTGCCAGCAGTACCCCGGCAGGGCCATACGAGCAGTACTTC. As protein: CASSTPAGPYEQYF.

The DNA for the CDR3 is TGTGCCATCAGTGATGAGGGGAGCGGGGGGGCCGGGGAGCAGTTCTTC. It is translated as CAISDEGSGGAGEQFF. The rearrangement joins TRBV10-3 to TRBJ2-1; 10 nucleotides line up with TRBD2. V lost 3 bases to trimming and J lost 10 bases; unmatched junction nucleotides: 12. This CDR3 has 16 residues. Germline CDR1 and CDR2: ENHRY and SYGVKD.

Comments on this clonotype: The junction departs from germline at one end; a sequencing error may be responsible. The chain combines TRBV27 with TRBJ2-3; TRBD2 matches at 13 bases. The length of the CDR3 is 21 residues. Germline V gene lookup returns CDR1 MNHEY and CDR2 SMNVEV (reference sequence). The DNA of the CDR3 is TGTGCCAGCAGTACCTCGTGGGTTGGGACTAGCGGGACCCGGGGCACAGATTCGCAGTATTTT. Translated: CASSTSWVGTSGTRGTDSQYF.

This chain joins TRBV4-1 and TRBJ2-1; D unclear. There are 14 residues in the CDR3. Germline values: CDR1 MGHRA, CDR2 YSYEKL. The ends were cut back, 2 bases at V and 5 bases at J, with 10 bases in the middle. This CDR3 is CASSQRAANNEQFF. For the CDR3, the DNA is TGCGCCAGCAGCCAAAGGGCAGCGAACAATGAGCAGTTCTTC.

The chain's CDR3 is CSASIGVTDTQYF. CDR3 coding DNA: TGCAGTGCTAGCATCGGAGTCACAGATACGCAGTATTTT. The J gene is TRBJ2-3, the V gene TRBV20-1; D unresolved. This CDR3 has 13 amino acids. Trimming cost V 3 bases and J 2 bases, with 9 bases left between them. Germline assignment: CDR1 DFQATT and CDR2 SNEGSKA (reference sequence).

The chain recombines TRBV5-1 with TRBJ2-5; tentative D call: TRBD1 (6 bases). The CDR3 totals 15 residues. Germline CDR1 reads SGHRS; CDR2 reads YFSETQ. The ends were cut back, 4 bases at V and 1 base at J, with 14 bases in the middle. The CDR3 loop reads CASSLLLTGQETQYF. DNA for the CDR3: TGCGCCAGCAGCCTCCTCTTGACAGGCCAAGAGACCCAGTACTTC.

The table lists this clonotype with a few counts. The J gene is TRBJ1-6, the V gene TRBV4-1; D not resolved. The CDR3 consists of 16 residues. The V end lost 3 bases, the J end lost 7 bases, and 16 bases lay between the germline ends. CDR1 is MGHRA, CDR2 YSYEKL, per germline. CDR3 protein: CASSHPQGLPNSPLHF. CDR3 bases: TGCGCCAGCAGCCATCCCCAAGGACTTCCCAATTCACCCCTCCACTTT.

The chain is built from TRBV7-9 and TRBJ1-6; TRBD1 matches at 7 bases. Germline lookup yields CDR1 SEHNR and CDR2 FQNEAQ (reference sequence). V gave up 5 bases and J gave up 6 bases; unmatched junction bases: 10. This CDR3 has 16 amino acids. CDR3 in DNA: TGTGCCAGCAGCGGAAAAGGACAGGTTGTTAATTCACCCCTCCACTTT. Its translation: CASSGKGQVVNSPLHF.

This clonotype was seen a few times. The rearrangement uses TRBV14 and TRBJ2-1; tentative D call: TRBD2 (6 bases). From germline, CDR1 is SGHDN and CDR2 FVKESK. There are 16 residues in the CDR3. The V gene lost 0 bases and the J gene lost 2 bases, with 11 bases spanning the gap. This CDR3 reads CASSQDPERAYNEQFF. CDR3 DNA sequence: TGTGCCAGCAGCCAAGATCCGGAGCGGGCCTACAATGAGCAGTTCTTC.

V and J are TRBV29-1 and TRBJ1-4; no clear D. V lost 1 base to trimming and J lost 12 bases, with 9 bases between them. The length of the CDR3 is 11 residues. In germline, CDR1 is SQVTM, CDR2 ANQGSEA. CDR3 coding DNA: TGCAGCGTTGAAGTAGGGCTCGAACTGTTTTTT. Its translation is CSVEVGLELFF. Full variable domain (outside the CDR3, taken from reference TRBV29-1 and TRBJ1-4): SAVISQKPSRDICQRGTSLTIQCQVDSQVTMMFWYRQQPGQSLTLIATANQGSEATYESGFVIDKFPISRPNLTFSTLTVSNMSPEDSSIYLCSVEVGLELFFGSGTQLSVL.

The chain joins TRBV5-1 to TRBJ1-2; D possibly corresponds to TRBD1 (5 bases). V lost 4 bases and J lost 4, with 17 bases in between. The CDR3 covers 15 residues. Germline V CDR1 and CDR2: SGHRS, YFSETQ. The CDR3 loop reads CASSPGDGTFYGYTF. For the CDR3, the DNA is TGCGCCAGCAGCCCTGGGGACGGAACATTCTATGGCTACACCTTC.

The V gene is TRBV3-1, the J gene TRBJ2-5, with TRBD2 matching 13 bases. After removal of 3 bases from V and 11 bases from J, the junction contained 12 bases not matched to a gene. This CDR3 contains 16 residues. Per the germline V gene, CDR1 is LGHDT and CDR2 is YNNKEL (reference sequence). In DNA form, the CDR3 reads TGTGCCAGCAGCCACGAAGCACTAGCGGGGGGGCTAGAGCAGTACTTC. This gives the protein CASSHEALAGGLEQYF.

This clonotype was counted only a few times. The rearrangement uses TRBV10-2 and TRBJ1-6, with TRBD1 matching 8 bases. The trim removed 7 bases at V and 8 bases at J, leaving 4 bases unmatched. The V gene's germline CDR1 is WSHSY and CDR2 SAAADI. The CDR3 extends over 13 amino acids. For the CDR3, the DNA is TGCGCCAGCACCGTACAGGGGGATTCACCCCTCCACTTT. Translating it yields CASTVQGDSPLHF.

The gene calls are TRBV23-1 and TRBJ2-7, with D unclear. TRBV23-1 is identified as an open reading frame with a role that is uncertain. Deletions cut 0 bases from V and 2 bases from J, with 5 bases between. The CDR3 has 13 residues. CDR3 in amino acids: CASSQSSPYEQYF. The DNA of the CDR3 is TGCGCCAGCAGTCAATCGAGCCCCTACGAGCAGTACTTC.

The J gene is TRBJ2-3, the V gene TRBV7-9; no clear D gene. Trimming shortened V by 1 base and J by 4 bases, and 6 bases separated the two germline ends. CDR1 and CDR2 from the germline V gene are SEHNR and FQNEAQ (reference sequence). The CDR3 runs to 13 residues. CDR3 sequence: CASSLEWADTQYF. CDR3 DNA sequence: TGTGCCAGCAGCTTAGAGTGGGCAGATACGCAGTATTTT.